This TCR beta chain was recovered during a study of shared clonotypes between healthy human individuals (TCRdb year 2020). Notes on the research overall: Two women and three men aged 18 to 49 years were included in the cohort. To increase sequencing depth and limit assay-specific biases, TCR repertoire library preparation and sequencing were carried out by different laboratories using diverse techniques. To estimate repertoire size and how much clonotypes are shared between individuals, the study performed deep sequencing of blood TCR repertoires from five healthy adults. Per donor, leukapheresis produced somewhere between about 0.9 and 9 billion PBMCs. For each donor, three plates each were used for CD4 naive and CD4 memory, two plates were used for CD8 naive, and one plate was used for CD8 memory. The investigation overall reported the following: Incomplete sequencing was indicated by rarefaction of sorted-subset datasets, despite the large sequencing depth. Based on pairwise subsampling, the degree of clonotype sharing among donors was expected to be affected by sequencing depth. Only blood was sampled, and tissue TCR repertoires likely differ from those in blood. Higher generation probabilities were observed for clonotypes shared by all four sorted-subset donors than for non-shared clonotypes. Because the study included a small number of donors, the genetic and exposure-history diversity represented was limited. When a handful of donors were compared, the shared fraction of clonotypes was about 5% for naive CD4, 3.5% to 4% for naive CD8, roughly 2.3% for memory CD4, and about 0.36% for memory CD8. Estimated clonotype richness was generally larger for naive than for memory subsets.

Using the deep immunoSEQ assay, multiplex PCR amplified TCR CDR3 regions from genomic DNA. For each cell subset, the extracted genomic DNA was distributed evenly across all wells of several immunoSEQ 96-well plates, and each plate served as one replicate. For sorted subsets, approximately 210 ng of genomic DNA, equivalent to tens of thousands of T cell genomes, went into each replicate PCR. Purified libraries were quantified with a Qubit 3.0 fluorometer, sized on a Bioanalyzer 2100, and re-quantified with the KAPA Library Quantification kit. Every immunoSEQ 96-well plate was sequenced on a separate single-read 150-cycle Illumina NextSeq 550 flow cell. The published analysis was carried out like this. The immunoSEQ output contained only junctional sequences without quality scores, so filtering could not match that applied to full-length reads. Sequences were annotated with PyIR, a Python wrapper for IgBLAST v1.9, using IMGT germline references to assign V/J genes and CDR3. Any read was removed if the V/J assignment was weak (E-value above 1e-6), the CDR3 was missing, or the read contained stop codons, out-of-frame junctions, or ambiguous translated residues. V3J clonotypes were defined as sequences sharing the same inferred V gene, J gene, and CDR3 amino acid sequence. The percentage overlap between two repertoires was calculated by dividing the number of shared unique clonotypes by the size of the smaller repertoire. Repertoire richness was assessed with RTK rarefaction, the Chao1 estimator, and Recon v2.1 estimates of unobserved clonotypes. For all TCRbeta clonotypes obtained by the gDNA method from a few donors, generation probabilities were computed with OLGA. In TCRdb, the immuneACCESS table is reduced to in-frame sequences with V and J assigned. These tables do not hold every clone; where another copy was compared, an unresolved V gene accounts for under half, and the others remain unexplained. V and J calls and clone size are copied from that table; D and trimming were computed from the DNA. The sample contains about 700,000 clones, 92% of them found a single time. In total, the top ten clones hold roughly 22% of the sample.

Trimming removed 6 bases from V and 5 bases from J; the gene matches leave 6 bases unexplained. Via the germline V gene (reference sequence), CDR1 is MNHEY and CDR2 SMNVEV. Taken from cysteine to phenylalanine, the CDR3 has 14 residues. Only CDR3 DNA remains: 42 bases, in frame from the first base. CD8 naive samples were obtained by positive selection for CCR7 among CD45RO-negative cells, yielding a CD45RA+CCR7+ population from which TemRA cells were excluded. Healthy HIV-negative adults with no recently reported acute infections or vaccinations were included as donors. Every donor was a Caucasian adult residing in Nashville, Tennessee, USA. After blood collection by leukapheresis, PBMCs were isolated using Ficoll-Histopaque density gradient centrifugation and then cryopreserved in the vapor phase of liquid nitrogen. Analytical flow cytometry was used to check the purity and quantity of every magnetically sorted T cell population. Each sorted fraction had its genomic DNA isolated and then quantified by UV absorbance on a Nanodrop 2000c.

On this clone: Its specific antigen is unknown. No much larger clone exists at a distance of one base, and base qualities are not known.

Sequencing used naive CD8+ T cells sorted from blood. The cell subset or site label here, explained by the study, means: CD45RA+CCR7+. The clonotype comes from a man in his thirties or forties in good health. This receptor chain uses TRBV27 and TRBJ2-7; 11 bases in the middle match TRBD2. The CDR3 protein sequence reads: CASRTLAGDDEQYF. The DNA sequence is TGTGCCAGCAGGACACTAGCGGGAGACGACGAGCAGTACTTC.